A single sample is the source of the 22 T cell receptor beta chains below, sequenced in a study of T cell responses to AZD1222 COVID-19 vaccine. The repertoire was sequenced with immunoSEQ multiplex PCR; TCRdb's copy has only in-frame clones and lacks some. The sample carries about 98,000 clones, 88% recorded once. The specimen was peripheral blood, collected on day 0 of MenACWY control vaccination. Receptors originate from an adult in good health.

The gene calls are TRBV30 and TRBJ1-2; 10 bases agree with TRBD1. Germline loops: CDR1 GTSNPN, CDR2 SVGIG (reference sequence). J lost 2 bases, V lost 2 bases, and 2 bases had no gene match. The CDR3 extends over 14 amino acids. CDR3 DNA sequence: TGTGCCTGGAGTTTGACAGGGGGCAACTATGGCTACACCTTC. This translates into CAWSLTGGNYGYTF.

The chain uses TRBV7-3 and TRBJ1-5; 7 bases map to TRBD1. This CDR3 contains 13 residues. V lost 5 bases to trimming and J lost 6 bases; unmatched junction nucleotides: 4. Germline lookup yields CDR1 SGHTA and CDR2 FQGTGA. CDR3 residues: CASSRNRGQPQHF. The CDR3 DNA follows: TGTGCCAGCAGCCGTAACAGGGGTCAGCCCCAGCATTTT. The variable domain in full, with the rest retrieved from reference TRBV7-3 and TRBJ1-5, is GAGVSQTPSNKVTEKGKYVELRCDPISGHTALYWYRQSLGQGPEFLIYFQGTGAADDSGLPNDRFFAVRPEGSVSTLKIQRTERGDSAVYLCASSRNRGQPQHFGDGTRLSIL.

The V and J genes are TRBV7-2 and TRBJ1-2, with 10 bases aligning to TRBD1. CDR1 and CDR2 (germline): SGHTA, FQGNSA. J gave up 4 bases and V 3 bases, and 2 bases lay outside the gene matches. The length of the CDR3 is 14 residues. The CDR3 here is CASSFGTGVYGYTF. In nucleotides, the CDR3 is TGTGCCAGCAGCTTTGGGACAGGGGTCTATGGCTACACCTTC.

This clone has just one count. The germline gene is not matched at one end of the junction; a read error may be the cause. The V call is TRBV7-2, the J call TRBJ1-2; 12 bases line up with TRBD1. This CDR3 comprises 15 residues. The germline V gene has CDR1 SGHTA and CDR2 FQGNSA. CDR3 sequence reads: CASSLANPGQGALNF. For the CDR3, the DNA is TGTGCCAGCAGCTTAGCAAATCCGGGACAGGGGGCTTTAAACTTC.

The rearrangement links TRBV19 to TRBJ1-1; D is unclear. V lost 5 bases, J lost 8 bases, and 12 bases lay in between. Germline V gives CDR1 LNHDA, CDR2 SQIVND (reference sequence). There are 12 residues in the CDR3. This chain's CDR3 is CASSSVKNEAFF. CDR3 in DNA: TGTGCCAGTAGTTCTGTAAAAAACGAAGCTTTCTTT. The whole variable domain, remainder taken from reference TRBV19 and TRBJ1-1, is DGGITQSPKYLFRKEGQNVTLSCEQNLNHDAMYWYRQDPGQGLRLIYYSQIVNDFQKGDIAEGYSVSREKKESFPLTVTSAQKNPTAFYLCASSSVKNEAFFGQGTRLTVV.

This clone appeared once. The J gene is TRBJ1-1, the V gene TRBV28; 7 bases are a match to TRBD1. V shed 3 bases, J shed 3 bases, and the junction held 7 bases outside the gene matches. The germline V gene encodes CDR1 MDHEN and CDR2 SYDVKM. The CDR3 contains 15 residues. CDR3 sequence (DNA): TGTGCCAGCAGTTTTATTCGGCAGGGGGACACTGAAGCTTTCTTT. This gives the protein CASSFIRQGDTEAFF. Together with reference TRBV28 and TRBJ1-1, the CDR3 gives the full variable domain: DVKVTQSSRYLVKRTGEKVFLECVQDMDHENMFWYRQDPGLGLRLIYFSYDVKMKEKGDIPEGYSVSREKKERFSLILESASTNQTSMYLCASSFIRQGDTEAFFGQGTRLTVV.

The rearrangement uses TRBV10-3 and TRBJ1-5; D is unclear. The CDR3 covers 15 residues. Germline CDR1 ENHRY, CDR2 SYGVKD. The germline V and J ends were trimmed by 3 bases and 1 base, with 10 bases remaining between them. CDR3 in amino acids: CAISDAVDSNQPQHF. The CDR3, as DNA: TGTGCCATCAGTGACGCAGTGGACAGCAATCAGCCCCAGCATTTT.

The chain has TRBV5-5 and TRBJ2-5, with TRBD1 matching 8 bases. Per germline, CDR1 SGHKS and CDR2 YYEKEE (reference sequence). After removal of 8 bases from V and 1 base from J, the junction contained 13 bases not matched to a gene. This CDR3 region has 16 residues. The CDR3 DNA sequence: TGTGCCAGTATGACCTTCCCGGGACAGGTCCAAGAGACCCAGTACTTC. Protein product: CASMTFPGQVQETQYF.

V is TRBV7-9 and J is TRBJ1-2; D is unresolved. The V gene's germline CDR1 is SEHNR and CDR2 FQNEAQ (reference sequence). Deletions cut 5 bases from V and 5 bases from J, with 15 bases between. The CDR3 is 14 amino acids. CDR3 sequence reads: CASSQTTKGYGYTF. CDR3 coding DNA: TGTGCCAGCAGCCAGACTACCAAAGGGTATGGCTACACCTTC. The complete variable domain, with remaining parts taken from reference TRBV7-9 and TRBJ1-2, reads DTGVSQNPRHKITKRGQNVTFRCDPISEHNRLYWYRQTLGQGPEFLTYFQNEAQLEKSRLLSDRFSAERPKGSFSTLEIQRTEQGDSAMYLCASSQTTKGYGYTFGSGTRLTVV.

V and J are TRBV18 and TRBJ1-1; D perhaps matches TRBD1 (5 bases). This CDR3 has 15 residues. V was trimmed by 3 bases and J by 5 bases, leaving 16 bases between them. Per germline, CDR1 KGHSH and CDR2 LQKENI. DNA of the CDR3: TGTGCCAGCTCACCTGTCCGAGGGGCGGGAACTGAAGCTTTCTTT. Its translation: CASSPVRGAGTEAFF.

The DNA of the CDR3 is TGTGCCAGCAGCCCTCAGCGGGGTCCCAGTGAGCAGTTCTTC. It encodes CASSPQRGPSEQFF. The chain employs TRBV7-9 and TRBJ2-1; 7 positions match TRBD2. Germline assignment: CDR1 SEHNR and CDR2 FQNEAQ (reference sequence). V lost 5 bases to trimming and J lost 9 bases; unmatched junction nucleotides: 10. This CDR3 contains 14 residues.

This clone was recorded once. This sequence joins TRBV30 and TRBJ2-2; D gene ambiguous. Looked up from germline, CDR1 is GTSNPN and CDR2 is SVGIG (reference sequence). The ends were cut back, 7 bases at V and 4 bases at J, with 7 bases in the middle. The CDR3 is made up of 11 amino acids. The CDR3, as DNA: TGTGCCTTGGGGTTCACCGGGGAGCTGTTTTTT. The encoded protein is CALGFTGELFF.

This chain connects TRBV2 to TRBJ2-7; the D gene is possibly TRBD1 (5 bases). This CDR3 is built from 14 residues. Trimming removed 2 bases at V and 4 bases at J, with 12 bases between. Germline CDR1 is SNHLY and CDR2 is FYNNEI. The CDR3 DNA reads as TGTGCCAGCAGTGAACAGGGTTCTTTTTACGAGCAGTACTTC. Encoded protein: CASSEQGSFYEQYF.

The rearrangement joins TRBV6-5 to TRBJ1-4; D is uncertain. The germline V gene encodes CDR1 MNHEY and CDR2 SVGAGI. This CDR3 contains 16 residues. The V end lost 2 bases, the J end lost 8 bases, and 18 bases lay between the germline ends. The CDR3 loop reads CASSYRAERKAEKLFF. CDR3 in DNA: TGTGCCAGCAGTTACCGGGCAGAGAGAAAAGCGGAAAAACTGTTTTTT.

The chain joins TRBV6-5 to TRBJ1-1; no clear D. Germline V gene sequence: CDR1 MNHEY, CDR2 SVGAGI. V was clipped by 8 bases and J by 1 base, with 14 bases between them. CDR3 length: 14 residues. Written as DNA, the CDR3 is TGTGCCAGCTTGAATGGGCACCCGAACACTGAAGCTTTCTTT. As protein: CASLNGHPNTEAFF.

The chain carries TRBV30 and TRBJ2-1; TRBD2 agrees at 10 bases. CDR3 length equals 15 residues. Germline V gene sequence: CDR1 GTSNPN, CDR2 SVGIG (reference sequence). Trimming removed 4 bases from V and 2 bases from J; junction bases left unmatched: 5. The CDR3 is CAWTLAGATYNEQFF. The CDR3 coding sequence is TGTGCCTGGACCCTAGCGGGGGCAACCTACAATGAGCAGTTCTTC.

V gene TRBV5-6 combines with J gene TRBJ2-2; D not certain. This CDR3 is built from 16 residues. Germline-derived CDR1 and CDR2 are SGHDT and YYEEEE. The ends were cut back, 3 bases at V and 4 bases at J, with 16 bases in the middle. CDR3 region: CASSYPYNSGTGELFF. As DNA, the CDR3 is TGTGCCAGCAGCTACCCCTACAACTCGGGCACCGGGGAGCTGTTTTTT.

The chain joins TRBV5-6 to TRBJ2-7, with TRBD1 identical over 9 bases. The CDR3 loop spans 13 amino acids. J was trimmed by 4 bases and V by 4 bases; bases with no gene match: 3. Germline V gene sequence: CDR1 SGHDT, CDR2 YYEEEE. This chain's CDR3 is CASSRTGEYEQYF. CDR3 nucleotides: TGTGCCAGCAGCAGGACAGGGGAGTACGAGCAGTACTTC.

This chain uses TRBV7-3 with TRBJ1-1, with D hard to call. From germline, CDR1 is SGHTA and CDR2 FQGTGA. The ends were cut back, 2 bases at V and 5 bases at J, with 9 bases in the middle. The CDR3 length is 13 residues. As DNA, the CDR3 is TGTGCCAGCAGCTTACTCAGTGGAACTGAAGCTTTCTTT. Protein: CASSLLSGTEAFF.

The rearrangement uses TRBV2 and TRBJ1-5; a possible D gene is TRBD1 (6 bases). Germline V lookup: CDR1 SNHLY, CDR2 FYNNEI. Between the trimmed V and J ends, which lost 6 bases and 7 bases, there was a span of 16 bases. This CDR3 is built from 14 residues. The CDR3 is CASSPNDRKQPQHF. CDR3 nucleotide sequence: TGTGCCAGCAGCCCAAACGACAGGAAGCAGCCCCAGCATTTT.

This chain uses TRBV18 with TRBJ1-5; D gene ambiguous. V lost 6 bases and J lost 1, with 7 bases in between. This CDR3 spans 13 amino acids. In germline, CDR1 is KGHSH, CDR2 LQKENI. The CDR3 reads CASSLESNQPQHF. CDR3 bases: TGTGCCAGCTCCCTGGAGAGCAATCAGCCCCAGCATTTT.

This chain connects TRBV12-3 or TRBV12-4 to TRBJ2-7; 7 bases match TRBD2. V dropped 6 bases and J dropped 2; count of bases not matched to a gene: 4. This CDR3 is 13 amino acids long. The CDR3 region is CASSQGTTYEQYF. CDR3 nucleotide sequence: TGTGCCAGCAGCCAAGGGACTACCTACGAGCAGTACTTC.